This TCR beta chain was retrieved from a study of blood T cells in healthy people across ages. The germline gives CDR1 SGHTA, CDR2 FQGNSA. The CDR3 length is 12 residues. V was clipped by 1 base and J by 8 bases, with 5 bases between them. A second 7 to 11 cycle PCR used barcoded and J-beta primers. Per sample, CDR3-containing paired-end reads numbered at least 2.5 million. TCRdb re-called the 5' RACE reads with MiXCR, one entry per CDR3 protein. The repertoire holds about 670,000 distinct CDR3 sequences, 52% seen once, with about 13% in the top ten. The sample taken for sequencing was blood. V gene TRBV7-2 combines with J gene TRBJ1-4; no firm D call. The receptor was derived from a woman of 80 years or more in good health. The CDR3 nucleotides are TGTGCCAGCAGCTTAGTGGACGAAAAACTGTTTTTT. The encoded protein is CASSLVDEKLFF.